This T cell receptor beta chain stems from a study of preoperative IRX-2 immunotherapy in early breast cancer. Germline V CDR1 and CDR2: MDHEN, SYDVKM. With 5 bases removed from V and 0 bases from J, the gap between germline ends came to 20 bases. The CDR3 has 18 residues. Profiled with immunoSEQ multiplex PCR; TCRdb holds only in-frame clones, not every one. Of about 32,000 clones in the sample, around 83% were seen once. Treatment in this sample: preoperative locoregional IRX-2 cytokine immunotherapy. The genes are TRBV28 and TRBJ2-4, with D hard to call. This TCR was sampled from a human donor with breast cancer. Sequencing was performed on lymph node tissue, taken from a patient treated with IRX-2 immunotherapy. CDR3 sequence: CASSPFRKELLAKNIQYF. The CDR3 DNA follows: TGTGCCAGCAGTCCTTTCAGGAAGGAGCTCCTAGCCAAAAACATTCAGTACTTC.